This T cell receptor beta chain was sequenced in a study of blood T cell repertoires in COVID-19. As for the study in general: Material from acute and convalescent COVID-19 was sourced from the United States, Italy and Spain. The cDNA or gDNA used as material had been derived from T cells, B-cell-depleted T cells, or PBMCs.

Germline CDR1 reads MNHEY; CDR2 reads SVGEGT. The CDR3 runs 16 residues. Trimming left V 6 bases short and J 3 bases short, with 17 bases between. Data came from immunoSEQ multiplex PCR; TCRdb stores just in-frame clones and leaves some out. The profile covers around 250,000 clones, with around 86% appearing a single time and 2.2% taken by the ten largest. Source material: peripheral blood. The source is a man aged 25-45 years who had recovered from COVID-19. The rearrangement links TRBV6-2 or TRBV6-3 to TRBJ1-4, with no clear D. CDR3 protein: CASSSTFRAPNEKLFF. DNA for the CDR3: TGTGCCAGCAGCTCCACCTTTAGAGCGCCTAATGAAAAACTGTTTTTT.